Below, 16 T cell receptor beta chains from the same sample are listed, as sequenced in a study of T cell changes during pregnancy in multiple sclerosis. Profiled with immunoSEQ multiplex PCR; TCRdb holds only in-frame clones, not every one. The repertoire holds about 89,000 clones, with 85% to 95% as singletons. The sequencing here drew on peripheral blood, taken in the third trimester of pregnancy. These receptors were taken from a female donor with multiple sclerosis, enrolled in a pregnancy study.

The genes are TRBV27 and TRBJ2-1; 14 bases agree with TRBD2. Germline CDR1 is MNHEY and CDR2 is SMNVEV (reference sequence). The CDR3 sequence is 17 residues long. V lost 6 bases, J lost 1 base, and 5 bases stayed unmatched. The CDR3: CASSLGLAGVSYNEQFF. DNA for the CDR3: TGTGCCAGCAGCCTGGGACTAGCGGGAGTTTCCTACAATGAGCAGTTCTTC.

The genes are TRBV7-6 and TRBJ1-1; 12 positions agree with TRBD1. The V gene end was trimmed by 6 bases and the J gene end by 4 bases; junction bases not matched to a gene: 12. CDR3 length: 17 residues. Germline assignment: CDR1 SGHVS and CDR2 FNYEAQ. CDR3 nucleotide sequence: TGTGCCAGCAGGGATACAGGGACAGGGGGCCTGGGCACTGAAGCTTTCTTT. Residues: CASRDTGTGGLGTEAFF.

CDR3 sequence (DNA): TGCGCCAGCAGCCAGTGGCCGGTGGAGACTAGCGTCAGTGAGCAGTTCTTC. Its translation is CASSQWPVETSVSEQFF. The chain is built from TRBV4-3 and TRBJ2-1; TRBD2 matches at 8 bases. V trimming: 3 bases; J trimming: 9 bases; junction bases outside the gene matches: 16. Germline lookup yields CDR1 LGHNA and CDR2 YSLEER. CDR3 length equals 17 residues.

The chain joins TRBV6-6 to TRBJ2-7, with TRBD1 identical over 7 bases. The CDR3 totals 13 residues. Germline V lookup: CDR1 MNHNY, CDR2 SVGAGI (reference sequence). Trimming removed 8 bases from V and 0 bases from J; junction bases left unmatched: 4. In DNA, the CDR3 is TGTGCCAGCCACAGGGGTAGCTCCTACGAGCAGTACTTC. Translation gives CASHRGSSYEQYF.

The V gene is TRBV5-6, the J gene TRBJ2-2; 12 bases map to TRBD2. CDR3 length equals 16 residues. Germline V CDR1 and CDR2: SGHDT, YYEEEE. V shed 0 bases, J shed 7 bases, and the junction held 4 bases outside the gene matches. CDR3: CASSLELAGGGGELFF. Here the CDR3 DNA reads TGTGCCAGCAGCTTGGAACTAGCGGGAGGAGGCGGGGAGCTGTTTTTT. Full variable domain (remainder filled in from reference TRBV5-6 and TRBJ2-2): DAGVTQSPTHLIKTRGQQVTLRCSPKSGHDTVSWYQQALGQGPQFIFQYYEEEERQRGNFPDRFSGHQFPNYSSELNVNALLLGDSALYLCASSLELAGGGGELFFGEGSRLTVL.

The genes are TRBV19 and TRBJ2-1; 9 bases are shared with TRBD2. The V and J ends lost 2 bases and 7 bases, in that order; junction bases with no gene match: 9. The germline V gene encodes CDR1 LNHDA and CDR2 SQIVND (reference sequence). This CDR3 has 16 amino acids. The CDR3 sequence: CASSISFGGRGNEQFF. CDR3 sequence (DNA): TGTGCCAGTAGTATATCATTCGGCGGGAGGGGGAATGAGCAGTTCTTC.

This chain joins TRBV19 and TRBJ2-1, with TRBD2 identical over 9 bases. CDR1 and CDR2 (germline): LNHDA, SQIVND (reference sequence). The CDR3 is made up of 15 amino acids. J gave up 5 bases and V 7 bases, and 9 bases lay outside the gene matches. The CDR3 DNA sequence: TGTGCCAGTAACCCTCTAGCGGGAAACCACAATGAGCAGTTCTTC. The encoded protein is CASNPLAGNHNEQFF.

This chain connects TRBV25-1 to TRBJ1-4, with D possibly being TRBD1 (6 bases). Trimming removed 3 bases from V and 7 bases from J, with 12 bases in between. The CDR3 has 14 amino acids. Germline V gene data show CDR1 as MGHDK and CDR2 as SYGVNS. In DNA, the CDR3 is TGTGCCAGCAGTGATGCGGGGGGCGGTGAAAAACTGTTTTTT. As protein: CASSDAGGGEKLFF.

The count of this clone is one. The genes are TRBV6-5 and TRBJ2-1, with 10 bases matching TRBD1. With V trimmed by 6 bases and J by 5 bases, 7 bases remained unmatched. The CDR3 consists of 15 residues. The germline CDR1 and CDR2 sequences are MNHEY and SVGAGI. CDR3 sequence: CASSGGTGAHNEQFF. The CDR3 region has the DNA TGTGCCAGCAGCGGGGGGACAGGGGCCCACAATGAGCAGTTCTTC.

This sequence joins TRBV7-2 and TRBJ2-7; 9 nucleotides agree with TRBD2. CDR1 and CDR2 (germline): SGHTA, FQGNSA. V gave up 5 bases and J gave up 6 bases; unmatched junction bases: 8. The CDR3 has 14 residues. DNA for the CDR3: TGTGCCAGCAGCCGTCTAGCGGGAAAGGCCGAGCAGTACTTC. It encodes CASSRLAGKAEQYF.

Of note for this clone: Other DNA sequences in this sample translate to the same CDR3. The chain carries TRBV9 and TRBJ2-3; no clear D. The V gene's germline CDR1 is SGDLS and CDR2 YYNGEE. Trimming cost V 1 base and J 0 bases, with 3 bases left between them. The CDR3 has 13 amino acids. The CDR3 is CASSVRSTDTQYF. The CDR3 DNA follows: TGTGCCAGCAGCGTACGGAGCACAGATACGCAGTATTTT.

This chain links TRBV5-1 with TRBJ2-5, with a possible D match to TRBD2 (6 bases). The CDR3 spans 14 residues. Germline V CDR1 and CDR2: SGHRS, YFSETQ. The ends were cut back, 0 bases at V and 4 bases at J, with 10 bases in the middle. The CDR3 spells CASSLGAGSETQYF. CDR3 sequence (DNA): TGCGCCAGCAGCTTGGGGGCGGGATCAGAGACCCAGTACTTC.

As DNA, the CDR3 is TGTGCCACCAGCAGAGTGGAGGGGGCGTTTGCAACTAATGAAAAACTGTTTTTT. Translated: CATSRVEGAFATNEKLFF. The rearrangement uses TRBV15 and TRBJ1-4, with 7 bases matching TRBD1. CDR1 is LNHNV, CDR2 YYDKDF, per germline (reference sequence). J lost 0 bases, V lost 1 base, and 8 bases had no gene match. The CDR3 loop spans 18 amino acids.

J is TRBJ2-6 and V is TRBV27; D is unclear. In germline, CDR1 is MNHEY, CDR2 SMNVEV (reference sequence). V was shortened by 6 bases and J by 0 bases, with 12 bases between the two germline ends. The CDR3 loop spans 16 amino acids. The CDR3 sequence: CASSSPSFSGANVLTF. The CDR3 DNA sequence: TGTGCCAGCAGCTCCCCCTCGTTCTCTGGGGCCAACGTCCTGACTTTC. The full variable domain, in which reference TRBV27 and TRBJ2-6 provide the parts outside the CDR3, is EAQVTQNPRYLITVTGKKLTVTCSQNMNHEYMSWYRQDPGLGLRQIYYSMNVEVTDKGDVPEGYKVSRKEKRNFPLILESPSPNQTSLYFCASSSPSFSGANVLTFGAGSRLTVL.

The chain joins TRBV27 to TRBJ1-1; D might be TRBD1 (5 bases). The germline CDR1 and CDR2 sequences are MNHEY and SMNVEV (reference sequence). CDR3 length equals 13 residues. Trimming took off 3 bases at V and 6 bases at J, with 11 bases between the two ends. The CDR3 nucleotides are TGTGCCAGCAGTTTTGCACAGGAGTCTGAAGCTTTCTTT. It codes for CASSFAQESEAFF.

This rearrangement joins TRBV5-1 to TRBJ1-2; maybe TRBD1 (6 bases). The V end lost 4 bases, the J end lost 8 bases, and 15 bases lay between the germline ends. CDR3 length: 13 residues. Germline loops: CDR1 SGHRS, CDR2 YFSETQ. This CDR3 reads CASSDGPRGGYTF. For the CDR3, the DNA is TGCGCCAGCAGCGACGGACCCAGGGGAGGCTACACCTTC.